These 11 T cell receptor beta chains share one sample of origin, sequenced in a study of T cells in Graves' hyperthyroidism and ophthalmopathy. Researchers took RNA transcripts and amplified the TCR beta CDR3 regions from them. A first-round RT-PCR of the TCR CDR3 used the HTBI primer set. Using its own MiXCR run on the multiplex PCR reads, TCRdb lists one record per CDR3 protein. The data hold about 720,000 distinct CDR3 sequences, with over 15% observed a single time. The specimen sequenced was blood. Receptors were obtained from a man between 18 and 35 years old with Graves' hyperthyroidism.

The rearrangement joins TRBV4-1 to TRBJ2-7, with D uncertain. The CDR3 extends over 16 amino acids. The V gene's germline CDR1 is MGHRA and CDR2 YSYEKL. Trimming shortened V by 0 bases and J by 0 bases, and 12 bases separated the two germline ends. Here the CDR3 reads CASSQDASLSSYEQYF. CDR3 DNA sequence: TGCGCCAGCAGCCAAGATGCGAGCCTGAGCTCCTACGAGCAGTACTTC.

This clonotype was seen ten or more times. V and J are TRBV18 and TRBJ2-3, with TRBD1 matching over 8 bases. J gave up 5 bases and V 3 bases, and 4 bases lay outside the gene matches. Germline CDR1 is KGHSH and CDR2 is LQKENI. CDR3 length equals 14 residues. CDR3: CASSPGQGRDTQYF. The CDR3 DNA is TGTGCCAGCTCACCCGGACAGGGAAGAGATACGCAGTATTTT.

The chain couples TRBV6-1 to TRBJ1-4; D may be TRBD1 (6 bases). The V end was cut by 6 bases, the J end by 10 bases, with 21 bases between. Per the germline V gene, CDR1 is MNHNS and CDR2 is SASEGT. The CDR3 sequence is 15 residues long. The DNA for the CDR3 is TGTGCCAGCAGCCATAGACAGGTGGTTTCTGGAAAACTGTTTTTT. It is translated as CASSHRQVVSGKLFF.

This clonotype was seen more than once but under ten times. V gene TRBV7-9 combines with J gene TRBJ2-7; 7 positions match TRBD1. This CDR3 is 14 amino acids long. Germline V gives CDR1 SEHNR, CDR2 FQNEAQ (reference sequence). The trim removed 5 bases at V and 2 bases at J, leaving 6 bases unmatched. The CDR3 here is CASSEQGRPYEQYF. DNA for the CDR3: TGTGCCAGCAGCGAACAGGGGAGACCCTACGAGCAGTACTTC.

This clonotype occurred a few times. The CDR3 spells CASSTWDRGQETQYF. The CDR3 bases are TGTGCCAGCAGCACATGGGACAGGGGGCAAGAGACCCAGTACTTC. This chain links TRBV7-9 with TRBJ2-5, with 11 positions matching TRBD1. This CDR3 is 15 amino acids long. Germline lookup yields CDR1 SEHNR and CDR2 FQNEAQ (reference sequence). After removal of 5 bases from V and 2 bases from J, the junction contained 4 bases not matched to a gene.

Note on this clonotype: This may arise from a read error, as a much more abundant clone is one base away. The chain carries TRBV7-9 and TRBJ2-7; D ambiguous. V gave up 8 bases and J gave up 3 bases, with 14 bases separating them. This CDR3 has 13 amino acids. Germline V CDR1 and CDR2: SEHNR, FQNEAQ (reference sequence). CDR3 DNA sequence: TGTGCCAGCGGCCCCTCGGACGGCTACGAGCAGTACTTC. Encoded protein: CASGPSDGYEQYF. Drawing the rest from reference TRBV7-9 and TRBJ2-7, the complete variable domain is DTGVSQNPRHKITKRGQNVTFRCDPISEHNRLYWYRQTLGQGPEFLTYFQNEAQLEKSRLLSDRFSAERPKGSFSTLEIQRTEQGDSAMYLCASGPSDGYEQYFGPGTRLTVT.

This clonotype showed up just a few times. One end of the junction does not line up with germline, which may come from a read error. This chain uses TRBV6-2 or TRBV6-3 with TRBJ1-5; no clear D gene. Germline assignment: CDR1 MNHEY and CDR2 SVGEGT. The CDR3 loop spans 14 amino acids. The CDR3 DNA follows: TGCGCCAGCAGGCCGGTGGGAGGGCCCTCGTCCCAGCATTTT. Its protein product is CASRPVGGPSSQHF.

A word on this clonotype: A much larger clone lies a single base off, so this may be a read error. The chain has TRBV6-2 or TRBV6-3 and TRBJ2-2; D is possibly TRBD1 or TRBD2 (5 bases each). The germline V gene encodes CDR1 MNHEY and CDR2 SVGEGT. CDR3 length: 19 residues. The CDR3 sequence is CASSYAILRTAGNSGELFF. DNA of the CDR3: TGTGCCAGCAGTTACGCTATTTTAAGGACTGCAGGGAACTCCGGGGAGCTGTTTTTT.

This chain links TRBV6-1 with TRBJ2-2; D not certain. CDR3 length equals 15 residues. V was clipped by 7 bases and J by 0 bases, with 12 bases between them. Germline assignment: CDR1 MNHNS and CDR2 SASEGT. Here the CDR3 DNA reads TGTGCCAGCACCCTACAAGATCCGAACACCGGGGAGCTGTTTTTT. Protein: CASTLQDPNTGELFF.

The rearrangement uses TRBV11-2 and TRBJ1-3; unclear D gene. Trimming pared 5 bases from V and 0 bases from J, leaving 8 bases between. This CDR3 has 14 residues. Germline V gives CDR1 SGHAT, CDR2 FQNNGV. The CDR3 spells CASSGLTSGNTIYF. CDR3 nucleotides: TGTGCCAGCAGCGGTCTCACCTCTGGAAACACCATATATTTT.

This clonotype came up a few times. The chain employs TRBV12-3 or TRBV12-4 and TRBJ2-7; 10 bases agree with TRBD1. V lost 7 bases and J lost 2; bases outside the gene matches: 11. CDR3 length equals 16 residues. For the CDR3, the DNA is TGTGCCAGCACCAATAGGACAGGGGGAAATCCCTACGAGCAGTACTTC. This translates into CASTNRTGGNPYEQYF.